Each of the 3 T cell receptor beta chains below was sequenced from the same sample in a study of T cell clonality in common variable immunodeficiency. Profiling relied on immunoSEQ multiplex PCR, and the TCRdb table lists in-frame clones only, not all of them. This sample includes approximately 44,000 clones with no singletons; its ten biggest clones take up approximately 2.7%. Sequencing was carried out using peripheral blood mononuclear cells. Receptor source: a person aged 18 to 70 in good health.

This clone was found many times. The DNA read from the CDR3 is TGCGCCAGCAGCAAGAGACTAGCGGGAGTGTACAATGAG. Encoded protein: CASSKRLAGVYNE. The full CDR3 is CASSKRLAGVYNEQFF. This sequence joins TRBV5-1 and TRBJ2-1; 12 bases map to TRBD2. Coverage ceases 3 residues before the CDR3 finishes, and the germline J gene fills in the end. The CDR3 consists of 16 residues. Unmatched junction bases numbered 6, after V lost 4 bases and J lost 4 bases. Per germline, CDR1 SGHRS and CDR2 YFSETQ.

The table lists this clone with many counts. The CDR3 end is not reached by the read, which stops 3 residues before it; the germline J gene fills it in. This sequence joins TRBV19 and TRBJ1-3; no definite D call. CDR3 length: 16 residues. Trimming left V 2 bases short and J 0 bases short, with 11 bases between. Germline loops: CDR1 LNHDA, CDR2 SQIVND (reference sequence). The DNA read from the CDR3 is TGTGCCAGTAGTATATGGAAAGCGAACTCTGGAAACACC. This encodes CASSIWKANSGNT. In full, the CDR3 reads CASSIWKANSGNTIYF.

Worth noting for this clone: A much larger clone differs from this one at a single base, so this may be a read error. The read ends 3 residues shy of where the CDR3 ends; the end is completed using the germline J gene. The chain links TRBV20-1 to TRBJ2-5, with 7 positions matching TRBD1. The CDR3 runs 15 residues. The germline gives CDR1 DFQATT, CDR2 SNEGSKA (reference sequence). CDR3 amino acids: CNARDLNRGQETQYF. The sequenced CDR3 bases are TGCAATGCTAGAGATCTGAACAGGGGCCAAGAGACC.